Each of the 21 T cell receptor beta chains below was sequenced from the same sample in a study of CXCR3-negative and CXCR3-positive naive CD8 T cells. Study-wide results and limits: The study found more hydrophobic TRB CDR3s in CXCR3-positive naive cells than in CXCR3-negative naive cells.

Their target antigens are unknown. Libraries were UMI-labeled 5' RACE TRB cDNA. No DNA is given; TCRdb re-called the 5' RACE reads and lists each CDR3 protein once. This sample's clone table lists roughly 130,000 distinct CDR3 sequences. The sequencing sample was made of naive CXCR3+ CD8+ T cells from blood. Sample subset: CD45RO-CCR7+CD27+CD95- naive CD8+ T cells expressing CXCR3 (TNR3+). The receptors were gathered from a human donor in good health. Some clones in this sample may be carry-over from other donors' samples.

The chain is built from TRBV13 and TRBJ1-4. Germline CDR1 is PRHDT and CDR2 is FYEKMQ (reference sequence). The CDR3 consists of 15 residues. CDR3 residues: CASSPRTGGKEKLFF.

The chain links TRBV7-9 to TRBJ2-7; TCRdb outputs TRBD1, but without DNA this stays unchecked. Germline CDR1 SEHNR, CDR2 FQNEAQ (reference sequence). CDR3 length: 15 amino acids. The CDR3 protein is CASSLGTTGYYEQYF.

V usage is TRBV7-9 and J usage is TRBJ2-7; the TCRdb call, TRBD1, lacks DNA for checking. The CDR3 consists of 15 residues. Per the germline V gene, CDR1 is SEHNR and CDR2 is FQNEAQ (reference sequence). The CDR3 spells CASSLGTGLSYEQYF. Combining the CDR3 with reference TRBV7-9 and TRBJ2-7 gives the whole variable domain DTGVSQNPRHKITKRGQNVTFRCDPISEHNRLYWYRQTLGQGPEFLTYFQNEAQLEKSRLLSDRFSAERPKGSFSTLEIQRTEQGDSAMYLCASSLGTGLSYEQYFGPGTRLTVT.

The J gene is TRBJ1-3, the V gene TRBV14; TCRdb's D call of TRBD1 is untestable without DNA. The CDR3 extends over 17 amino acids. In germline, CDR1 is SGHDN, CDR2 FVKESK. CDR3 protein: CASGRQRRKYSGNTIYF. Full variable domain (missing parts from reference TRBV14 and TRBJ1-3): EAGVTQFPSHSVIEKGQTVTLRCDPISGHDNLYWYRRVMGKEIKFLLHFVKESKQDESGMPNNRFLAERTGGTYSTLKVQPAELEDSGVYFCASGRQRRKYSGNTIYFGEGSWLTVV.

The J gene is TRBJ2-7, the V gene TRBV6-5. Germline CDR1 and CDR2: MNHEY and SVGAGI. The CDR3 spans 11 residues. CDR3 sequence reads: CASSPPNEQYF.

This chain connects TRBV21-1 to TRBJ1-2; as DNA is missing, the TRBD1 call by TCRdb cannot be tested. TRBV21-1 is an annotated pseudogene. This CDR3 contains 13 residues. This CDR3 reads CASSLDKAYGYTF.

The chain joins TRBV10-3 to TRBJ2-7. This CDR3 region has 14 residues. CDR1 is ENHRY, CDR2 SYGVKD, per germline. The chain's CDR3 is CAITQDRGSYEQYF.

The CDR3 spells CSVPTSPNSYEQYF. The rearrangement links TRBV20-1 to TRBJ2-7; without DNA, the TCRdb call of TRBD2 cannot be checked. Germline loops: CDR1 DFQATT, CDR2 SNEGSKA (reference sequence). The CDR3 is 14 residues long.

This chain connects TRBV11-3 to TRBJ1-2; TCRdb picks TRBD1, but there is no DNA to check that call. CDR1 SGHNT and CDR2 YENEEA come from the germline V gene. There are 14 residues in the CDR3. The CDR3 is CASSLPGQSDGYTF.

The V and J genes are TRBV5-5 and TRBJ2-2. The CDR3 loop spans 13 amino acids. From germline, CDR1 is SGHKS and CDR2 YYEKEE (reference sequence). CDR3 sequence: CASRRRYTGELFF.

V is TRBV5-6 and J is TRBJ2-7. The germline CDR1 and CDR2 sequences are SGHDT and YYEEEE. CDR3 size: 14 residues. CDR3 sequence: CASSFGQGPYEQYF.

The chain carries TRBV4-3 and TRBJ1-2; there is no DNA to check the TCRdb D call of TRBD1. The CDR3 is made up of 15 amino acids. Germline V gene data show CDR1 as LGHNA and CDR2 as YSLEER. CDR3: CASSQERTGFYGYTF.

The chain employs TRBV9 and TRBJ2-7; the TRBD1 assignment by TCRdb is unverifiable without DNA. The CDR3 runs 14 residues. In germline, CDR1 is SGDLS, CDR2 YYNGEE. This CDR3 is CASSVSGTGGEQYF.

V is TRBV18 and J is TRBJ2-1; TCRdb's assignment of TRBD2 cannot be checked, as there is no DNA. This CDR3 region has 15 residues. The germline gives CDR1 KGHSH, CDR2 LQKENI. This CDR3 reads CASSLTSETYNEQFF.

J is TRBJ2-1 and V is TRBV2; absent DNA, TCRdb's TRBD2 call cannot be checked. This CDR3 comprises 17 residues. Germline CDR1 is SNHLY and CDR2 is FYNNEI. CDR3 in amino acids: CASSVTSEAGAYNEQFF. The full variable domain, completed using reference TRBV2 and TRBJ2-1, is EPEVTQTPSHQVTQMGQEVILRCVPISNHLYFYWYRQILGQKVEFLVSFYNNEISEKSEIFDDQFSVERPDGSNFTLKIRSTKLEDSAMYFCASSVTSEAGAYNEQFFGPGTRLTVL.

CDR3 in amino acids: CASSQGRQGTEAFF. The chain uses TRBV4-3 and TRBJ1-1; TCRdb outputs TRBD1, but without DNA this stays unchecked. Germline CDR1 reads LGHNA; CDR2 reads YSLEER. The CDR3 is made up of 14 amino acids.

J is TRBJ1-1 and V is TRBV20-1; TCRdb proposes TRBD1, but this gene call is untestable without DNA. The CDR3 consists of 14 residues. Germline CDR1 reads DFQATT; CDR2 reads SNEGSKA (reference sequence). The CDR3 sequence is CSAWAPGRETEAFF.

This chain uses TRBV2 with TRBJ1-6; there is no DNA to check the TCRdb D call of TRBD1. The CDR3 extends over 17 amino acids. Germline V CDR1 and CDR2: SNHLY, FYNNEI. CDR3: CASSVDEPGRYNSPLHF.

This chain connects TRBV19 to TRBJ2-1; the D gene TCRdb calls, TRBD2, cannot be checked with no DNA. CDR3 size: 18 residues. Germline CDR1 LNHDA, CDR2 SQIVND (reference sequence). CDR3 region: CASSDDPAGGSGFDEQFF.

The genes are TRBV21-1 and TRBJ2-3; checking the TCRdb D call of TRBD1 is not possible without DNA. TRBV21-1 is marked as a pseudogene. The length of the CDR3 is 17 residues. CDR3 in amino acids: CASSKALGTACTDTQYF.

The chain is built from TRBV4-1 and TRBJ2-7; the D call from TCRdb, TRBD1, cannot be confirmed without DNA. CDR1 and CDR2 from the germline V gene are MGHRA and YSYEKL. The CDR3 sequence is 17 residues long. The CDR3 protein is CASSHLTGTGSPYEQYF.